Given below is one TCR beta chain in context. Authors' analysis steps: It was from reference gene primer amplification that nucleated cell counts were estimated. Sequencing used immunoSEQ multiplex PCR; TCRdb keeps in-frame clones, though not all of them. The V and J calls and clone size were taken over from that table, and D and trimming were inferred from the DNA. The sample lists about 220,000 clones; roughly 84% were seen once. Germline V lookup: CDR1 WSHSY, CDR2 SAAADI. V dropped 6 bases and J dropped 3 bases, with 12 bases sitting between them. CDR3 length: 15 residues. This specimen comes from a study of blood T cell repertoires in COVID-19.

The clonotype originates from a man aged 25-45 years with active or convalescent COVID-19. The rearrangement uses TRBV10-2 and TRBJ2-6; D is perhaps TRBD2 (5 bases). The sequenced material came from peripheral blood. The CDR3 nucleotides read TGCGCCAGCAGCCGAGCGGAAGGTGGGGCCAACGTCCTGACTTTC. Amino acids: CASSRAEGGANVLTF.